This T cell receptor (beta chain) was profiled in a study of cytotoxic CD8 clonotypes in ibrutinib-treated CLL. TCRdb's copy holds only in-frame clones and misses some; the assay was immunoSEQ multiplex PCR. Of about 84,000 clones listed, about 86% are singletons. The CDR3 spans 13 residues. CDR1 LGHNA and CDR2 YNFKEQ come from the germline V gene. With 4 bases removed from V and 7 bases from J, the gap between germline ends came to 13 bases. Sequenced material: PBMCs, taken before ibrutinib treatment. The TCR sequence derives from a human donor with chronic lymphocytic leukemia. The rearrangement joins TRBV4-2 to TRBJ1-1; D remains unclear. The chain's CDR3 is CASSPLVRSEAFF. CDR3 nucleotide sequence: TGTGCCAGCAGCCCCCTTGTTAGGAGTGAAGCTTTCTTT.